This TCR beta chain emerged from a study of identical twins. Study results and limitations: Reduced insertions were recorded for abundant cord blood beta clonotypes, with no such pattern in memory repertoires.

Each donor (without exception) was a healthy Caucasian. Of note for this clonotype: Its target is unknown.

This CDR3 is built from 17 residues. Unmatched junction bases numbered 10, after V lost 4 bases and J lost 3 bases. Germline CDR1 reads LGHDT; CDR2 reads YNNKEL (reference sequence). TCRdb re-derived calls from the 5' RACE reads in MiXCR, one entry per CDR3 protein. The sample has some 1,700,000 distinct CDR3 sequences, roughly 35% seen once; the top ten hold 0.25% to 0.3%. The chain links TRBV3-1 to TRBJ2-5; TRBD2 matches 11 bases. The TCR originated in a newborn girl in good health. Sequenced input: cord blood. In DNA form, the CDR3 reads TGTGCCAGCAGCCGCCCCTCCGTAGCGGGGGGGGAAGAGACCCAGTACTTC. This sequence encodes CASSRPSVAGGEETQYF.